These 24 T cell receptor beta chains originate from one sample sequenced in a study of T cells in Graves' hyperthyroidism and ophthalmopathy. RNA transcripts gave rise to amplified TCR beta CDR3 regions. The TCR CDR3 first-round RT-PCR relied on the HTBI primer set. TCRdb re-called the multiplex PCR reads with MiXCR, one entry per CDR3 protein. The sample has a few hundred thousand distinct CDR3 sequences, 35% to 50% seen once. The sequenced sample consisted of peripheral blood or thyroid tissue (not recorded which). These receptors were collected from an adult woman with Graves' disease, either hyperthyroidism or ophthalmopathy (not recorded which).

At least ten counts were recorded for this clonotype. V usage is TRBV20-1 and J usage is TRBJ1-1; D gene uncertain. Germline assignment: CDR1 DFQATT and CDR2 SNEGSKA (reference sequence). Trimming cost V 5 bases and J 1 base, with 14 bases left between them. This CDR3 has 14 residues. CDR3 bases: TGCAGTGCTGTAGACCGATCAGGGAACACTGAAGCTTTCTTT. It translates to CSAVDRSGNTEAFF.

This clonotype came up many times. The chain links TRBV2 to TRBJ1-2; D is unclear. From germline, CDR1 is SNHLY and CDR2 FYNNEI. The CDR3 length is 14 residues. The V end was cut by 0 bases, the J end by 3 bases, with 8 bases between. The CDR3: CASSEARRDYGYTF. As DNA, the CDR3 is TGTGCCAGCAGTGAAGCGCGGAGGGACTATGGCTACACCTTC.

This clonotype occurred a few times. V usage is TRBV6-1 and J usage is TRBJ2-5; TRBD1 agrees at 9 bases. There are 16 residues in the CDR3. CDR1 is MNHNS and CDR2 is SASEGT in the germline V gene. The V and J ends lost 1 base and 5 bases, in that order; junction bases with no gene match: 8. The CDR3 here is CASSEEPTGGVETQYF. The CDR3 DNA follows: TGTGCCAGCAGTGAAGAACCGACAGGGGGGGTGGAGACCCAGTACTTC.

This rearrangement joins TRBV20-1 to TRBJ1-2; no clear D gene. V was cut by 3 bases and J by 8 bases, with 13 bases left in between. The length of the CDR3 is 12 residues. Germline CDR1 reads DFQATT; CDR2 reads SNEGSKA (reference sequence). This chain's CDR3 is CSASGPSVGYTF. In DNA form, the CDR3 reads TGCAGTGCTAGCGGGCCCTCGGTGGGCTACACCTTC.

Notes on this clonotype: This may come from a read error, since a much larger clone is one base off. J is TRBJ1-5 and V is TRBV3-1, with D hard to call. Germline V gene lookup returns CDR1 LGHDT and CDR2 YNNKEL (reference sequence). The CDR3 sequence is 13 residues long. The CDR3 region is CASGQARNQPQHF. Written as DNA, the CDR3 is TGTGCCAGCGGCCAAGCCCGCAATCAGCCCCAGCATTTT.

This clonotype came up many times. The chain uses TRBV10-2 and TRBJ1-5; D may be TRBD1 (6 bases). Deletions cut 2 bases from V and 2 bases from J, with 13 bases between. The germline V gene encodes CDR1 WSHSY and CDR2 SAAADI. The CDR3 extends over 16 amino acids. The CDR3: CASSEGVGGGNQPQHF. The CDR3 coding sequence is TGCGCCAGCAGTGAGGGGGTAGGGGGAGGCAATCAGCCCCAGCATTTT.

The chain joins TRBV7-3 to TRBJ1-1; TRBD1 matches at 9 bases. CDR3 length: 14 residues. CDR1 is SGHTA and CDR2 is FQGTGA in the germline V gene. The V and J ends lost 4 bases and 7 bases, in that order; junction bases with no gene match: 7. The CDR3 loop is CASSSDRGLDEAFF. The CDR3 nucleotides are TGTGCCAGCAGCTCGGACAGGGGTTTAGATGAAGCTTTCTTT.

The sample holds a few counts of this clonotype. CDR3 coding DNA: TGTGCCACCCGAACCGGGACAGGGAACAATCAGCCCCAGCATTTT. It translates to CATRTGTGNNQPQHF. The genes are TRBV19 and TRBJ1-5, with 9 bases identical to TRBD1. V was clipped by 10 bases and J by 3 bases; unmatched bases: 10. Germline-derived CDR1 and CDR2 are LNHDA and SQIVND (reference sequence). The CDR3 runs 15 residues.

This clonotype has a handful of counts. The V call is TRBV9, the J call TRBJ2-7, with 12 nucleotides matching TRBD1. Germline values: CDR1 SGDLS, CDR2 YYNGEE. Trimming cost V 3 bases and J 5 bases; bases outside gene matches: 6. This CDR3 is built from 15 residues. The CDR3 region is CASSDHGTGGDEQYF. The DNA of the CDR3 is TGTGCCAGCAGCGACCACGGGACAGGGGGCGACGAGCAGTACTTC.

This chain links TRBV5-1 with TRBJ2-5, with D possibly called TRBD1 or TRBD2 (5 bases each). This CDR3 has 10 amino acids. Trimming removed 2 bases from V and 13 bases from J, with 9 bases in between. Germline assignment: CDR1 SGHRS and CDR2 YFSETQ. The CDR3 DNA is TGCGCCAGCAGCTTTGAGGGGATGTACTTC. Translation gives CASSFEGMYF.

This clonotype was counted at least ten times. The rearrangement uses TRBV7-9 and TRBJ2-2; D may be TRBD2 (5 bases). The germline gives CDR1 SEHNR, CDR2 FQNEAQ (reference sequence). The CDR3 contains 15 residues. Trimming stripped 5 bases from V and 3 bases from J, with 13 bases between. CDR3 in amino acids: CASSVGGGHTGELFF. In DNA, the CDR3 is TGTGCCAGCAGCGTCGGCGGAGGCCACACCGGGGAGCTGTTTTTT.

The V call is TRBV20-1, the J call TRBJ2-7, with 9 nucleotides matching TRBD1. The CDR3 runs 15 residues. Germline CDR1 is DFQATT and CDR2 is SNEGSKA (reference sequence). After removal of 3 bases from V and 0 bases from J, the junction contained 6 bases not matched to a gene. The CDR3 DNA sequence: TGCAGTGCTAGGGGACAGGGCCGAAGCTCCTACGAGCAGTACTTC. It codes for CSARGQGRSSYEQYF.

In this sample, this clonotype turned up a few times. A read error may be the cause here, since a much bigger clone is one base away. The V gene is TRBV20-1, the J gene TRBJ1-4; tentative D call: TRBD1 (6 bases). The V end was cut by 6 bases, the J end by 10 bases, with 9 bases between. The CDR3 loop spans 10 amino acids. Germline V gene lookup returns CDR1 DFQATT and CDR2 SNEGSKA (reference sequence). This CDR3 is CSAAGAKLFF. The CDR3 DNA reads TGCAGTGCAGCAGGGGCAAAACTGTTTTTT.

The chain joins TRBV5-1 to TRBJ1-2; 12 bases match TRBD1. The trim removed 2 bases at V and 8 bases at J, leaving 7 bases unmatched. The germline V gene encodes CDR1 SGHRS and CDR2 YFSETQ. CDR3 length equals 15 residues. Here the CDR3 reads CASSFGTGGFWGYTF. The CDR3, as DNA: TGCGCCAGCAGCTTCGGGACAGGGGGCTTCTGGGGCTACACCTTC.

The chain has TRBV19 and TRBJ1-6; maybe TRBD1 (6 bases). This CDR3 is built from 12 residues. The V gene lost 5 bases and the J gene lost 11 bases, with 10 bases spanning the gap. Germline V gene lookup returns CDR1 LNHDA and CDR2 SQIVND (reference sequence). CDR3 coding DNA: TGTGCCAGTAGTGACCGACAGGCACCCCTCCACTTT. Translation gives CASSDRQAPLHF.

This clonotype was found many times. The chain has TRBV7-2 and TRBJ2-7; D possibly corresponds to TRBD2 (6 bases). V was shortened by 3 bases and J by 6 bases, with 12 bases between the two germline ends. The CDR3 covers 13 residues. Germline CDR1 reads SGHTA; CDR2 reads FQGNSA. CDR3 sequence: CASSLAASVEQYF. CDR3 coding DNA: TGTGCCAGCAGCTTGGCCGCTAGCGTCGAGCAGTACTTC. The variable domain in full, completed from reference TRBV7-2 and TRBJ2-7, reads GAGVSQSPSNKVTEKGKDVELRCDPISGHTALYWYRQSLGQGLEFLIYFQGNSAPDKSGLPSDRFSAERTGGSVSTLTIQRTQQEDSAVYLCASSLAASVEQYFGPGTRLTVT.

Note on this clonotype: The junction departs from germline at one end; a sequencing error may be responsible. V and J are TRBV29-1 and TRBJ2-2; D remains unclear. CDR3 size: 14 residues. Germline V CDR1 and CDR2: SQVTM, ANQGSEA. In DNA form, the CDR3 reads TGCAGCGTTGAACGGTATGCGAACAACGGGGAGCTGTTTTTT. Amino acid sequence: CSVERYANNGELFF.

At least ten counts were recorded for this clonotype. V usage is TRBV7-9 and J usage is TRBJ1-1, with 7 positions matching TRBD1. The V gene's germline CDR1 is SEHNR and CDR2 FQNEAQ (reference sequence). This CDR3 has 13 amino acids. The junction had 7 bases not matched to a gene; V was cut back by 4 bases and J by 8 bases. The DNA for the CDR3 is TGTGCCAGCAGCTCGAGACAGACAGGGGAAGCTTTCTTT. Its protein product is CASSSRQTGEAFF.

There are many counts of this clonotype. The gene calls are TRBV13 and TRBJ2-5; 9 nucleotides agree with TRBD1. Trimming took 4 bases from V and 1 from J; bases not matched to a gene: 7. Germline V lookup: CDR1 PRHDT, CDR2 FYEKMQ (reference sequence). The CDR3 is made up of 16 amino acids. The CDR3 nucleotides read TGTGCCAGCAGCTCAACGGACAGGGGCGTCCAAGAGACCCAGTACTTC. The encoded protein is CASSSTDRGVQETQYF. Full variable domain (remainder filled in from reference TRBV13 and TRBJ2-5): AAGVIQSPRHLIKEKRETATLKCYPIPRHDTVYWYQQGPGQDPQFLISFYEKMQSDKGSIPDRFSAQQFSDYHSELNMSSLELGDSALYFCASSSTDRGVQETQYFGPGTRLLVL.

The chain joins TRBV29-1 to TRBJ2-7, with D possibly TRBD2 on 5 matching bases. V gave up 3 bases and J gave up 0 bases, with 9 bases separating them. CDR3 length: 13 amino acids. Per germline, CDR1 SQVTM and CDR2 ANQGSEA. The chain's CDR3 is CSVDGGSSYEQYF. Here the CDR3 DNA reads TGCAGCGTTGATGGAGGTAGCTCCTACGAGCAGTACTTC.

In the case of this clonotype: A clone one base away is much larger, so this may be a read error. For the CDR3, the DNA is TGCGCCAGCAGCCACGACGAGGCCTATGGAACCCAGCATTTT. Its protein product is CASSHDEAYGTQHF. V and J are TRBV4-1 and TRBJ1-5; D unclear. Germline V gene data show CDR1 as MGHRA and CDR2 as YSYEKL. CDR3 length: 14 amino acids. Between the trimmed V and J ends, which lost 3 bases and 11 bases, there was a span of 17 bases.

This clonotype has ten or more counts. The chain uses TRBV10-2 and TRBJ1-6; D gene ambiguous. Deletions cut 6 bases from V and 0 bases from J, with 15 bases between. Germline loops: CDR1 WSHSY, CDR2 SAAADI. This CDR3 is built from 17 residues. Here the CDR3 reads CASRELSGSSYNSPLHF. For the CDR3, the DNA is TGCGCCAGCAGAGAACTGTCGGGGAGCTCCTATAATTCACCCCTCCACTTT.

This clonotype was counted at least ten times. The gene calls are TRBV6-2 or TRBV6-3 and TRBJ1-2; TRBD1 agrees at 9 bases. Germline lookup yields CDR1 MNHEY and CDR2 SVGEGT. With 7 bases clipped from V and 7 bases from J, the junction kept 7 bases outside the gene matches. This CDR3 region has 13 residues. The DNA of the CDR3 is TGTGCCAGCAACCAGGGACAGGGAGGTGGCTACACCTTC. It yields the protein CASNQGQGGGYTF.

This clonotype has ten or more counts. This chain connects TRBV4-1 to TRBJ1-1; 11 positions match TRBD1. Germline V lookup: CDR1 MGHRA, CDR2 YSYEKL. V was pared by 4 bases and J by 4 bases, with 5 bases of the junction left unmatched. The CDR3 spans 15 residues. In nucleotides, the CDR3 is TGCGCCAGCAGCCGGGCCGGGACAGGGGGCACTGAAGCTTTCTTT. It translates to CASSRAGTGGTEAFF.